This TCR beta chain was profiled in a study of regulatory T cells in long-lasting Graves disease. The CDR3 runs 12 residues. CDR1 is MNHEY, CDR2 SMNVEV, per germline (reference sequence). The V and J ends lost 5 bases and 11 bases respectively, with 15 bases between them. Both iRepertoire HTBI primers and Arm-PCR of CDR3 regions were used to build the TCR beta libraries. TCRdb reanalysed the multiplex PCR reads using MiXCR and keeps one entry per CDR3 protein. The sample yields approximately 560,000 distinct CDR3 sequences, roughly 15% seen once. Many counts were recorded for this clonotype. The time point: newly diagnosed GD, antithyroid drugs for less than 3 months. The TCR library was made from RNA that had been extracted from PBMCs in TRIzol. These data are also associated with another study on T cells in Graves' hyperthyroidism and ophthalmopathy.

The chain joins TRBV27 to TRBJ1-1; a weak D match, TRBD1 (6 bases). This clonotype originated in a man in his late teens or twenties with Graves disease. Sample: peripheral blood mononuclear cells (PBMCs), taken at new diagnosis, from a patient treated with antithyroid drugs. CDR3 sequence (DNA): TGTGCCAGCAGTACCTTCGGGGGCAAGGCTTTCTTT. It encodes CASSTFGGKAFF.